This T cell receptor (beta chain) comes out of a study of T cell responses to AZD1222 COVID-19 vaccine. V lost 5 bases and J 6 bases, leaving 10 bases between the germline ends. The CDR3 covers 13 residues. The germline V gene encodes CDR1 MNHEY and CDR2 SVGEGT. TCRdb keeps only in-frame clones here, not all; method: immunoSEQ multiplex PCR. The sample carries around 100,000 clones, 75% to 90% recorded once. This rearrangement joins TRBV6-2 or TRBV6-3 to TRBJ2-2; no clear D. This clonotype was sampled from an adult who received the AZD1222 COVID-19 vaccine. Sequenced here: peripheral blood, sampled 28 days after the second AZD1222 dose. The CDR3 reads CASSGSPAGELFF. CDR3 in DNA: TGTGCCAGCAGTGGCTCGCCCGCCGGGGAGCTGTTTTTT.